The 27 T cell receptor beta chains given below trace back to one sample, sequenced in a study of blood T cell repertoires in COVID-19. Assay: immunoSEQ multiplex PCR; the TCRdb copy retains only in-frame clones and omits some. The table includes roughly 36,000 clones, about 90% detected once. The sequenced material came from peripheral blood. These receptors came from a man aged 45-60 years with active or convalescent COVID-19.

The V and J genes are TRBV3-1 (or the pseudogene TRBV3-2) and TRBJ1-2; possibly TRBD1 for D (5 bases). V was trimmed by 0 bases and J by 5 bases, leaving 19 bases between them. The CDR3 runs 17 residues. The germline V gene has CDR1 LGHDT and CDR2 YNNKEL (reference sequence). Here the CDR3 reads CASSQESTGPVGYGYTF. The CDR3, as DNA: TGTGCCAGCAGCCAAGAATCTACAGGCCCAGTAGGATATGGCTACACCTTC.

This chain links TRBV19 with TRBJ2-7; 7 nucleotides match TRBD1. Germline CDR1 and CDR2: LNHDA and SQIVND (reference sequence). The trim removed 8 bases at V and 4 bases at J, leaving 8 bases unmatched. The CDR3 length is 13 residues. The CDR3 bases are TGTGCCAGTTCGGACAGGAACTCGTACGAGCAGTACGTC. Its protein is CASSDRNSYEQYV.

The chain employs TRBV2 and TRBJ2-5; D remains ambiguous. Trimming pared 8 bases from V and 7 bases from J, leaving 11 bases between. Germline CDR1 SNHLY, CDR2 FYNNEI. The CDR3 consists of 11 residues. The CDR3 protein is CASPRSGTQYF. The CDR3 nucleotides are TGTGCCAGCCCCCGATCCGGGACCCAGTACTTC.

The chain combines TRBV5-1 with TRBJ1-1; no clear D. CDR3 length: 14 residues. V was cut by 5 bases and J by 1 base, with 12 bases left in between. Germline CDR1 is SGHRS and CDR2 is YFSETQ. CDR3 protein: CASRVELTNTEAFF. The CDR3, as DNA: TGCGCCAGCAGAGTAGAACTTACGAACACTGAAGCTTTCTTT.

The count of this clone is one. This chain joins TRBV5-1 and TRBJ1-5; possibly TRBD1 for D (5 bases). The V and J ends lost 3 bases and 3 bases respectively, with 16 bases between them. This CDR3 has 16 amino acids. Germline values: CDR1 SGHRS, CDR2 YFSETQ. The CDR3 loop reads CASSWGERGPNQPQHF. CDR3 bases: TGCGCCAGCAGCTGGGGGGAAAGGGGACCCAATCAGCCCCAGCATTTT.

This rearrangement joins TRBV12-3 or TRBV12-4 to TRBJ1-2; a possible D gene is TRBD1 (5 bases). The CDR3 has 12 amino acids. Deletions cut 4 bases from V and 8 bases from J, with 11 bases between. The CDR3 is CASSSRVKGYTF. In nucleotides, the CDR3 is TGTGCCAGCAGTTCCAGGGTAAAGGGCTACACCTTC.

The J gene is TRBJ1-5, the V gene TRBV4-1; 8 bases line up with TRBD1. The V segment lost 1 base and the J segment 5 bases; nucleotides outside the gene matches: 7. Germline CDR1 and CDR2: MGHRA and YSYEKL. The CDR3 has 16 residues. The CDR3 region is CASSQGSGTGDQPQHF. In DNA form, the CDR3 reads TGCGCCAGCAGCCAAGGAAGCGGGACAGGCGATCAGCCCCAGCATTTT.

The chain is built from TRBV7-2 and TRBJ2-3; TRBD2 matches 11 bases. The CDR3 is 13 residues long. V lost 6 bases, J lost 8 bases, and 4 bases stayed unmatched. CDR1 and CDR2 (germline): SGHTA, FQGNSA. The CDR3 protein is CASRNGLAGTQYF. The CDR3 coding sequence is TGTGCCAGCAGGAACGGACTAGCGGGTACGCAGTATTTT.

The V gene is TRBV4-2, the J gene TRBJ2-7; no clear D gene. The CDR3 consists of 14 residues. With 1 base removed from V and 0 bases from J, the gap between germline ends came to 7 bases. CDR1 is LGHNA, CDR2 YNFKEQ, per germline. The CDR3 nucleotides are TGTGCCAGCAGCCAAGCACAGAGCTCCTACGAGCAGTACGTC. Translated, it gives CASSQAQSSYEQYV.

This chain uses TRBV2 with TRBJ1-1; a possible D gene is TRBD1 (5 bases). Trimming stripped 7 bases from V and 1 base from J, with 13 bases between. This CDR3 has 14 amino acids. The germline V gene encodes CDR1 SNHLY and CDR2 FYNNEI. The CDR3 nucleotides read TGTGCCAGCATCCCGGGACTGTCGAACACTGAAGCTTTCTTT. As protein: CASIPGLSNTEAFF.

J is TRBJ1-2 and V is TRBV18, with a possible D match to TRBD1 (5 bases). Trimming shortened V by 1 base and J by 4 bases, and 10 bases separated the two germline ends. The CDR3 covers 14 residues. Germline CDR1 is KGHSH and CDR2 is LQKENI. CDR3 DNA: TGTGCCAGCTCACCACAGGACGGGGGCTATGGCTACACCTTC. It codes for CASSPQDGGYGYTF.

The chain carries TRBV6-6 and TRBJ2-7; no reliable D call. This CDR3 has 16 residues. Germline V gives CDR1 MNHNY, CDR2 SVGAGI (reference sequence). The V end lost 0 bases, the J end lost 0 bases, and 12 bases lay between the germline ends. The CDR3 reads CASSYSPTASSYEQYF. CDR3 in DNA: TGTGCCAGCAGTTACTCGCCCACTGCAAGCTCCTACGAGCAGTACTTC.

The chain links TRBV19 to TRBJ2-3; D ambiguous. This CDR3 spans 12 amino acids. CDR1 is LNHDA, CDR2 SQIVND, per germline (reference sequence). V lost 5 bases, J lost 8 bases, and 11 bases lay in between. The CDR3 region is CASSPTRSTQYF. CDR3 sequence (DNA): TGTGCCAGTAGTCCGACAAGGTCTACGCAGTATTTT.

The chain couples TRBV15 to TRBJ2-7; tentative D call: TRBD2 (6 bases). In germline, CDR1 is LNHNV, CDR2 YYDKDF (reference sequence). The CDR3 contains 13 residues. V gave up 0 bases and J gave up 8 bases, with 11 bases separating them. The DNA of the CDR3 is TGTGCCACCAGCAGAGATCCTCGGGAGAAGCAGTACGTC. Protein product: CATSRDPREKQYV.

CDR3 DNA: TGCGCCAGCAGTGCTGGAGGTGAACTGGAGACCCAGTACTTC. Translated: CASSAGGELETQYF. This chain uses TRBV10-1 with TRBJ2-5, with a possible D match to TRBD2 (5 bases). Germline CDR1 and CDR2: WNHNN and SYGVQD (reference sequence). CDR3 length: 14 amino acids. Trimming pared 4 bases from V and 5 bases from J, leaving 14 bases between.

With regard to this clone: Germline and junction disagree at one end, which may indicate a read error. The chain is built from TRBV6-1 and TRBJ2-4; TRBD2 is a possible D gene (5 bases). The CDR3 contains 13 residues. The germline gives CDR1 MNHNS, CDR2 SASEGT. The CDR3 DNA reads as TGTGCCAGCAGTGAAGCGCGGAGGCACGAGGCAGGCTTC. Protein: CASSEARRHEAGF.

This rearrangement joins TRBV7-9 to TRBJ2-1; 8 bases agree with TRBD1. With V trimmed by 8 bases and J by 8 bases, 11 bases remained unmatched. There are 14 residues in the CDR3. CDR1 is SEHNR and CDR2 is FQNEAQ in the germline V gene (reference sequence). The chain's CDR3 is CASLRTGKIDEQFF. CDR3 in DNA: TGTGCCAGCCTTCGGACAGGGAAAATAGATGAGCAGTTCTTC. The entire variable domain, with the rest obtained from reference TRBV7-9 and TRBJ2-1, is as follows: DTGVSQNPRHKITKRGQNVTFRCDPISEHNRLYWYRQTLGQGPEFLTYFQNEAQLEKSRLLSDRFSAERPKGSFSTLEIQRTEQGDSAMYLCASLRTGKIDEQFFGPGTRLTVL.

The V gene is TRBV27, the J gene TRBJ1-6; 11 bases map to TRBD1. CDR1 is MNHEY, CDR2 SMNVEV, per germline (reference sequence). V was clipped by 6 bases and J by 7 bases; unmatched bases: 8. This CDR3 is built from 16 residues. The CDR3 here is CASRWTGGGVNSPLHF. CDR3 bases: TGTGCCAGCAGATGGACAGGGGGCGGGGTGAATTCACCCCTCCACTTT.

The sample holds one count of this clone. The genes are TRBV9 and TRBJ1-3; TRBD1 matches at 8 bases. Germline V CDR1 and CDR2: SGDLS, YYNGEE. J lost 3 bases, V lost 4 bases, and 3 bases had no gene match. CDR3 length: 14 residues. In DNA, the CDR3 is TGTGCCAGCAGCACAGACAGGGGTGGAAACACCATATATTTT. Its translation is CASSTDRGGNTIYF.

The chain employs TRBV3-1 (or the pseudogene TRBV3-2) and TRBJ2-5; D perhaps matches TRBD1 (6 bases). The CDR3 sequence is 15 residues long. Trimming took 4 bases from V and 1 from J, leaving 13 bases between them. Germline V lookup: CDR1 LGHDT, CDR2 YNNKEL (reference sequence). The CDR3 DNA reads as TGTGCCAGCAGCCCCGACAGGACCCTCCAAGAGACCCAGTACTTC. Translating it yields CASSPDRTLQETQYF.

The chain is built from TRBV27 and TRBJ1-4, with 11 bases fitting TRBD1. The CDR3 extends over 14 amino acids. Germline V CDR1 and CDR2: MNHEY, SMNVEV (reference sequence). With 6 bases clipped from V and 7 bases from J, the junction kept 4 bases outside the gene matches. The CDR3 region is CASRMGQGGEKLFF. CDR3 coding DNA: TGTGCCAGCAGGATGGGACAGGGGGGTGAAAAACTGTTTTTT.

V is TRBV28 and J is TRBJ1-5, with TRBD1 matching over 10 bases. The CDR3 runs to 16 residues. J lost 6 bases, V lost 3 bases, and 8 bases had no gene match. Per the germline V gene, CDR1 is MDHEN and CDR2 is SYDVKM. CDR3 loop: CASSLSRQGAVQPQHF. CDR3 sequence (DNA): TGTGCCAGCAGTTTGTCGCGACAGGGGGCTGTTCAGCCCCAGCATTTT.

The V gene is TRBV19, the J gene TRBJ2-1; TRBD2 matches 8 bases. The germline V gene has CDR1 LNHDA and CDR2 SQIVND (reference sequence). Trimming removed 9 bases from V and 0 bases from J; junction bases left unmatched: 4. This CDR3 has 14 residues. CDR3 sequence: CASTTSASYNEQFF. CDR3 coding DNA: TGTGCCAGCACGACTAGCGCCTCCTACAATGAGCAGTTCTTC.

The chain joins TRBV11-3 to TRBJ1-3; possibly TRBD1 for D (5 bases). CDR3 length: 15 residues. CDR1 and CDR2 from the germline V gene are SGHNT and YENEEA. Trimming cost V 0 bases and J 4 bases, with 10 bases left between them. CDR3 residues: CASSLDGGSGNTIYF. In DNA form, the CDR3 reads TGTGCCAGCAGCTTAGACGGGGGATCCGGAAACACCATATATTTT.

This clone was picked up a small number of times. V usage is TRBV11-2 and J usage is TRBJ1-1, with D uncertain. The CDR3 contains 14 residues. The germline CDR1 and CDR2 sequences are SGHAT and FQNNGV. With 4 bases removed from V and 2 bases from J, the gap between germline ends came to 11 bases. As DNA, the CDR3 is TGTGCCAGCAGCTCGTCCTTATTAAACACTGAAGCTTTCTTT. As protein: CASSSSLLNTEAFF.

V usage is TRBV3-1 (or the pseudogene TRBV3-2) and J usage is TRBJ1-2, with no clear D. Germline loops: CDR1 LGHDT, CDR2 YNNKEL (reference sequence). Trimming took 4 bases from V and 8 from J, leaving 17 bases between them. CDR3 length: 14 amino acids. The CDR3 DNA reads TGTGCCAGCAGCCCCCGGACGGAACCGGGGGGCTACACCTTC. Translation: CASSPRTEPGGYTF.

Details on this clone: Other nucleotide sequences from this sample produce the same CDR3. The chain links TRBV2 to TRBJ1-6, with D hard to call. The CDR3 contains 14 residues. V lost 0 bases, J lost 5 bases, and 5 bases lay in between. Germline V gene data show CDR1 as SNHLY and CDR2 as FYNNEI. The CDR3 DNA is TGTGCCAGCAGTGAAGCTAGAAATAATTCACCCCTCCACTTT. Its protein product is CASSEARNNSPLHF.